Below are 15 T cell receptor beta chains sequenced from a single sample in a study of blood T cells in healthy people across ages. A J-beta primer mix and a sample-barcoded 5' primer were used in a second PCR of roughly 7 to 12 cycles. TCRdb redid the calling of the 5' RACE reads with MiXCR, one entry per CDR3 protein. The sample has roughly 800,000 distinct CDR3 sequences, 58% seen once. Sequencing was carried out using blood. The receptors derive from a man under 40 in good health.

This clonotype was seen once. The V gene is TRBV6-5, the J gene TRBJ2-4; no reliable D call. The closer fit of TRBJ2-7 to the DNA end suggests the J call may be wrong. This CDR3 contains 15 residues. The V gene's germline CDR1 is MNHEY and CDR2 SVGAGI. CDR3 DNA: TGTGCCAGCAGTTACGCCCCCGGATCCCCTTACGAGCAGTACTTC. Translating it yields CASSYAPGSPYEQYF.

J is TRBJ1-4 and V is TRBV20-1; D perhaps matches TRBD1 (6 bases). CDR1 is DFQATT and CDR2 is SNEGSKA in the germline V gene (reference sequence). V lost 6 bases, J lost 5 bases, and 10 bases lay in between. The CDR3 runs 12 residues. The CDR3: CSALQGNEKLFF. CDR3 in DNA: TGCAGTGCCCTACAGGGCAATGAAAAACTGTTTTTT.

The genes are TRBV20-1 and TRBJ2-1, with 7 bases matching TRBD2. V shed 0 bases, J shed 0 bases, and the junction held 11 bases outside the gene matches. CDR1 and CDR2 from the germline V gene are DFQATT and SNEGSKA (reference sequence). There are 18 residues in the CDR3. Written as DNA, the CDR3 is TGCAGTGCTAGAGATCGGGCTAGCGGTTTTAGCTCCTACAATGAGCAGTTCTTC. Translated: CSARDRASGFSSYNEQFF.

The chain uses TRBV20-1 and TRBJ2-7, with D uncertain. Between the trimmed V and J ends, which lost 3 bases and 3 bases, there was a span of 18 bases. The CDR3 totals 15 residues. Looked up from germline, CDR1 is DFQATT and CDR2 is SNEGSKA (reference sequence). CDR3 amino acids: CSASALAESYYEQYF. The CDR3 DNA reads TGCAGTGCTAGCGCATTGGCCGAAAGCTACTACGAGCAGTACTTC.

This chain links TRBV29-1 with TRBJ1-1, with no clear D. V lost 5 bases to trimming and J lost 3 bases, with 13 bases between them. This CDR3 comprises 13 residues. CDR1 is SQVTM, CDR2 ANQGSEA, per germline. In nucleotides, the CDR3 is TGCAGCGTTAAGGTGGGCTTGGACACTGAAGCTTTCTTT. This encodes CSVKVGLDTEAFF.

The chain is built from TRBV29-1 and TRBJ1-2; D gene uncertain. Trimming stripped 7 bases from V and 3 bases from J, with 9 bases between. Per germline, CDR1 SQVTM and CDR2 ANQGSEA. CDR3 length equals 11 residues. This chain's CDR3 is CSALADYGYTF. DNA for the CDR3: TGCAGCGCGTTAGCGGACTATGGCTACACCTTC.

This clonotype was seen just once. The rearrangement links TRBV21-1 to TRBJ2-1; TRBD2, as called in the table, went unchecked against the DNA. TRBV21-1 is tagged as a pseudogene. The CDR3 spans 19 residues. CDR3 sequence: CASSTHRGLAGGPGNEQFF. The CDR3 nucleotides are TGTGCCAGCAGTACACACAGGGGACTAGCGGGAGGGCCTGGCAATGAGCAGTTCTTC.

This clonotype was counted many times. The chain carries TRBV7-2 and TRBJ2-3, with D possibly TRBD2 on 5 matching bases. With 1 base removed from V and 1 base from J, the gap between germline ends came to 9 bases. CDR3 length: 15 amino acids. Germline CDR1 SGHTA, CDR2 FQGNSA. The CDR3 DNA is TGTGCCAGCAGCTTAGGAGGGTGGGGCACAGATACGCAGTATTTT. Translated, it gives CASSLGGWGTDTQYF.

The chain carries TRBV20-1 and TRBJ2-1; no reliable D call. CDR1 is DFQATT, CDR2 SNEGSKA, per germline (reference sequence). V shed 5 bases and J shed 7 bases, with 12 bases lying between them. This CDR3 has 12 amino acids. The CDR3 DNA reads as TGCAGTGCTGGCGAAGGTGAGAATGAGCAGTTCTTC. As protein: CSAGEGENEQFF.

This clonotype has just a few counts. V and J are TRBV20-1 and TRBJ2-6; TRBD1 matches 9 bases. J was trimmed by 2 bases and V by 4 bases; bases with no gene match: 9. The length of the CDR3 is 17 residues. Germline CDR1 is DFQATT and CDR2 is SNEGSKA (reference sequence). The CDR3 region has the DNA TGCAGTGCTACGGGAGACAGGGGGACGACTGGGGCCAACGTCCTGACTTTC. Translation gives CSATGDRGTTGANVLTF.

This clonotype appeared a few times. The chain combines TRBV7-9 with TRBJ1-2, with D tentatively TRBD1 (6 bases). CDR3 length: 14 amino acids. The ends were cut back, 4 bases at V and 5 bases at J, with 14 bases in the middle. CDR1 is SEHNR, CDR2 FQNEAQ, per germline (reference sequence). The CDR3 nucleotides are TGTGCCAGCAGCTCTGTCGAGGGGGGTTATGGCTACACCTTC. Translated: CASSSVEGGYGYTF.

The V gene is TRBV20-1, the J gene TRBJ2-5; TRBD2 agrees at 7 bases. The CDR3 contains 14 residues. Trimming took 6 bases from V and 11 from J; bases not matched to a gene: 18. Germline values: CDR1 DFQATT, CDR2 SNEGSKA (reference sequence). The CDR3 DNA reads TGCAGTGCCAGACATGGAGGACTAGTCTACGAACAGTACTTC. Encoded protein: CSARHGGLVYEQYF.

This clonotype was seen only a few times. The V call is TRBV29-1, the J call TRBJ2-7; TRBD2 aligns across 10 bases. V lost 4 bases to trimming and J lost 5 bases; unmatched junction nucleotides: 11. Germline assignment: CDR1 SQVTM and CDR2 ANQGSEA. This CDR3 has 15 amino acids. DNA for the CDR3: TGCAGCGTTGGGGATCTAGCGGGAGCGTCCAACGAGCAGTACTTC. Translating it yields CSVGDLAGASNEQYF.

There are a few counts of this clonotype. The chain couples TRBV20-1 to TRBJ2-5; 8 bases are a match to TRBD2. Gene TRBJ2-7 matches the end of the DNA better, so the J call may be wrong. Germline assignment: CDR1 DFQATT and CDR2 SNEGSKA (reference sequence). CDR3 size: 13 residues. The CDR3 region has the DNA TGCAGTGCTAGAGAGGCTAGCGGGTACGAGCAGTACTTC. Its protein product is CSAREASGYEQYF.

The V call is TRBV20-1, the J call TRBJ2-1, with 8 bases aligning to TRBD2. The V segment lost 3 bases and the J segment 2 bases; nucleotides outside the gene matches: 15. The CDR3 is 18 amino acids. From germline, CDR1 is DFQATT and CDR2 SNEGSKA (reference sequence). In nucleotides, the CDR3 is TGCAGTGCTAGGGTCTATACGGGAGGGCCTGGGACCTACAATGAGCAGTTCTTC. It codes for CSARVYTGGPGTYNEQFF.